The subject of this entry is one T cell receptor beta chain. The length of the CDR3 is 14 residues. After removal of 1 base from V and 6 bases from J, the junction contained 2 bases not matched to a gene. Germline V gene lookup returns CDR1 MGHRA and CDR2 YSYEKL. This sample was taken from a study of T cell responses to AZD1222 COVID-19 vaccine. Repertoires were generated with immunoSEQ multiplex PCR, while TCRdb's copy carries only in-frame clones and drops some. The sample carries about 76,000 clones, roughly 90% recorded once. The sequences come from peripheral blood, collected on day 0 of MenACWY control vaccination. This TCR was recovered from an adult in good health. The rearrangement links TRBV4-1 to TRBJ1-2; TRBD1 agrees at 10 bases. The CDR3 region has the DNA TGCGCCAGCAGCCAAGCTGGGACAGGGGATGGCTACACCTTC. This encodes CASSQAGTGDGYTF.